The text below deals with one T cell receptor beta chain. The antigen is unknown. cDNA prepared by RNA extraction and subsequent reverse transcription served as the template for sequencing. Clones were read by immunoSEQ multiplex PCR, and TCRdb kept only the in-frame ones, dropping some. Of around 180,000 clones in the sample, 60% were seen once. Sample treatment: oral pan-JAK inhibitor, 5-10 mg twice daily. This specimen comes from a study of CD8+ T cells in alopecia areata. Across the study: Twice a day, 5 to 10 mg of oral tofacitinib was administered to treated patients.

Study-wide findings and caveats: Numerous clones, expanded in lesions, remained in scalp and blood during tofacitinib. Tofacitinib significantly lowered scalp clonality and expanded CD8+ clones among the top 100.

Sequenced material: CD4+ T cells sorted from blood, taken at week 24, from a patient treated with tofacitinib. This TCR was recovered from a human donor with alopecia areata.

The CDR3 sequence: CSVGKGVGYGYTF. Written as DNA, the CDR3 is TGCAGCGTTGGAAAAGGGGTCGGATATGGCTACACCTTC. The V and J genes are TRBV29-1 and TRBJ1-2; D is perhaps TRBD1 (5 bases). Trimming shortened V by 4 bases and J by 5 bases, and 14 bases separated the two germline ends. This CDR3 comprises 13 residues. CDR1 is SQVTM and CDR2 is ANQGSEA in the germline V gene.